The 6 T cell receptor beta chains listed next were all sequenced from one sample in a study of cytotoxic CD8 clonotypes in ibrutinib-treated CLL. The data were produced by immunoSEQ multiplex PCR, yet TCRdb's version contains in-frame clones alone and is incomplete. The table lists roughly 250,000 clones, 70% of them singletons, with less than 20% in the top ten. The sequenced sample was PBMCs, obtained after 24 months of ibrutinib treatment. Receptors originate from a human donor with chronic lymphocytic leukemia.

This rearrangement joins TRBV7-2 to TRBJ2-2; D is undetermined. With 2 bases removed from V and 6 bases from J, the gap between germline ends came to 4 bases. CDR3 length: 12 residues. The germline V gene encodes CDR1 SGHTA and CDR2 FQGNSA. CDR3 sequence reads: CASSLKSGELFF. In DNA, the CDR3 is TGTGCCAGCAGCTTAAAATCCGGGGAGCTGTTTTTT.

This chain joins TRBV9 and TRBJ2-2, with D possibly being TRBD2 (5 bases). The V end was cut by 4 bases, the J end by 0 bases, with 13 bases between. This CDR3 region has 16 residues. The germline gives CDR1 SGDLS, CDR2 YYNGEE. CDR3 coding DNA: TGTGCCAGCAGCCCCCACCCGGGATCGAACACCGGGGAGCTGTTTTTT. Its protein is CASSPHPGSNTGELFF.

This chain links TRBV6-1 with TRBJ2-7; TRBD2 is a possible D gene (5 bases). Germline CDR1 is MNHNS and CDR2 is SASEGT. The length of the CDR3 is 14 residues. The V and J ends lost 2 bases and 7 bases respectively, with 15 bases between them. Written as DNA, the CDR3 is TGTGCCAGCAGTGAACGCGGGTCCTCGGGTGAGCAGTACTTC. Protein sequence: CASSERGSSGEQYF.

The CDR3 nucleotides read TGTGCCAGCAGCTTGATAGGAACCTACGAGCAGTACTTC. Protein product: CASSLIGTYEQYF. V is TRBV7-9 and J is TRBJ2-7; D unclear. CDR1 is SEHNR and CDR2 is FQNEAQ in the germline V gene (reference sequence). V was shortened by 3 bases and J by 2 bases, with 8 bases between the two germline ends. The CDR3 has 13 amino acids.

The chain uses TRBV28 and TRBJ2-1, with TRBD2 matching over 7 bases. The CDR3 contains 13 residues. Germline-derived CDR1 and CDR2 are MDHEN and SYDVKM. The ends lost 7 bases at V and 6 bases at J; junction bases unmatched: 6. CDR3 DNA: TGTGCCAGCACTACCGGACTAGTCAATGAGCAGTTCTTC. This encodes CASTTGLVNEQFF. Using reference TRBV28 and TRBJ2-1 for the parts outside the CDR3, the full variable domain is DVKVTQSSRYLVKRTGEKVFLECVQDMDHENMFWYRQDPGLGLRLIYFSYDVKMKEKGDIPEGYSVSREKKERFSLILESASTNQTSMYLCASTTGLVNEQFFGPGTRLTVL.

The chain couples TRBV13 to TRBJ2-5; D not certain. Per the germline V gene, CDR1 is PRHDT and CDR2 is FYEKMQ (reference sequence). Trimming pared 8 bases from V and 5 bases from J, leaving 15 bases between. CDR3 length: 13 residues. The CDR3 nucleotides read TGTGCCAGCTCTCCGGGCCCCGAGGAGACCCAGTACTTC. Translated: CASSPGPEETQYF.